Reported below is one TCR beta chain. Its antigen is still unknown. Each TRB cDNA library was prepared by 5' RACE (with UMI labels). Reprocessing the 5' RACE reads, TCRdb reports a single entry for every CDR3 protein and omits DNA. This sample lists around 60,000 distinct CDR3 sequences; its ten largest clones have 0.8%. This entry comes from a study of CXCR3-negative and CXCR3-positive naive CD8 T cells. This CDR3 has 15 amino acids. From germline, CDR1 is SGDLS and CDR2 YYNGEE. General study results and limits: A higher hydrophobicity marked the TRB CDR3s of CXCR3-positive naive cells versus CXCR3-negative naive cells. TRBV-TRBJ usage was similar across naive CXCR3 subsets but distinct in memory cells.

The chain uses TRBV9 and TRBJ2-7; absent DNA, TCRdb's TRBD2 call cannot be checked. This receptor was identified in a human donor in good health. Some clones in this sample may be carry-over from other donors' samples. Sequenced sample: naive CXCR3+ CD8+ T cells from blood. The subset was: CD45RO-CCR7+CD27+CD95- naive CD8+ T cells expressing CXCR3 (TNR3+). CDR3 in amino acids: CASSFRDSSSYEQYF.